These T cell receptor beta chains were read from a single sample in a study of identical twins. TCRdb processed the 5' RACE reads anew with MiXCR; each CDR3 protein has one entry. This table has approximately 1.8 million distinct CDR3 sequences, about 30% appearing once. The material sequenced was cord blood. The receptors were sampled from a newborn girl in good health. Both conserved end residues are part of each CDR3. Fields, in order: clone size, J gene, V gene, D gene, CDR3 DNA, CDR3 protein. A D gene is named only where the DNA matches it firmly. A clone size is listed for some rows: how often the clone was seen (once, few, many), or a class if it is expanded.

clone_size: NA; j_call: TRBJ1-4; v_call: TRBV2; d_call: NA; cdr3_nt: TGTGCCAGCATTCGGGGGTTGTCTGAAAAACTGTTTTTT; cdr3_aa: CASIRGLSEKLFF
clone_size: few; j_call: TRBJ2-4; v_call: TRBV28; d_call: NA; cdr3_nt: TGTGCCAGCAGTTCTCCCGAGAGCTTTAAAAACATTCAGTACTTC; cdr3_aa: CASSSPESFKNIQYF
clone_size: NA; j_call: TRBJ1-2; v_call: TRBV18; d_call: NA; cdr3_nt: TGTGCCAGCTCACCAGCGGGTGTCGACTATGGCTACACCTTC; cdr3_aa: CASSPAGVDYGYTF
clone_size: NA; j_call: TRBJ2-3; v_call: TRBV14; d_call: NA; cdr3_nt: TGTGCCAGCAGCCAATACGGCGGGGAAGGGCTCAGCACAGATACGCAGTATTTT; cdr3_aa: CASSQYGGEGLSTDTQYF
clone_size: NA; j_call: TRBJ1-2; v_call: TRBV25-1; d_call: NA; cdr3_nt: TGTGCCAGCAGTGAACCCCACAGGTTCTATGGCTACACCTTC; cdr3_aa: CASSEPHRFYGYTF
clone_size: few; j_call: TRBJ1-5; v_call: TRBV20-1; d_call: NA; cdr3_nt: TGCAGTGCTAGAGATGGGCAGGGTCGGGGTCAGCCCCAGCATTTT; cdr3_aa: CSARDGQGRGQPQHF
clone_size: NA; j_call: TRBJ2-5; v_call: TRBV20-1; d_call: TRBD2; cdr3_nt: TGCAGTGCTAGAAAAATAGCGGGGGGTGCGAAAGAGACCCAGTACTTC; cdr3_aa: CSARKIAGGAKETQYF
clone_size: NA; j_call: TRBJ2-7; v_call: TRBV27; d_call: NA; cdr3_nt: TGTGCCAGCAGTCCCCGGGGTGGGGTCAATTACAATGAGCAGTACTTC; cdr3_aa: CASSPRGGVNYNEQYF
clone_size: NA; j_call: TRBJ2-1; v_call: TRBV12-3/TRBV12-4; d_call: NA; cdr3_nt: TGTGCCAGCAGCCTGACGGGACTGATCGGGAATGAGCAGTTCTTC; cdr3_aa: CASSLTGLIGNEQFF
clone_size: NA; j_call: TRBJ1-1; v_call: TRBV20-1; d_call: NA; cdr3_nt: TGCAGTGGAGCCAGGCGAGTGGGTTACACTGAAGCTTTCTTT; cdr3_aa: CSGARRVGYTEAFF
clone_size: many; j_call: TRBJ2-3; v_call: TRBV28; d_call: NA; cdr3_nt: TGTGCCAGCAGTTTAGCAATAGCAGATACGCAGTATTTT; cdr3_aa: CASSLAIADTQYF
clone_size: NA; j_call: TRBJ2-7; v_call: TRBV11-2; d_call: TRBD2; cdr3_nt: TGTGCCAGCAGCTTAGGGCGTGTGACTAGCGCCTACGAGCAGTACTTC; cdr3_aa: CASSLGRVTSAYEQYF
clone_size: few; j_call: TRBJ1-5; v_call: TRBV18; d_call: NA; cdr3_nt: TGTGCCAGCTCACCAGGGGCCCCTGCGGGCAATCAGCCCCAGCATTTT; cdr3_aa: CASSPGAPAGNQPQHF
clone_size: few; j_call: TRBJ2-7; v_call: TRBV6-1; d_call: NA; cdr3_nt: TGTGCCAGCAGAGGCGAGGGGACGGCCGAGCAGTACTTC; cdr3_aa: CASRGEGTAEQYF
clone_size: few; j_call: TRBJ2-6; v_call: TRBV7-2; d_call: TRBD2; cdr3_nt: TGTGCCAGCAGCTTATTAGCGGGAGTTGGGGCCAACGTCCTGACTTTC; cdr3_aa: CASSLLAGVGANVLTF
clone_size: many; j_call: TRBJ2-5; v_call: TRBV2; d_call: TRBD2; cdr3_nt: TGTGCCAGCACCCTGGGGACTATTATCCCAGAGACCCAGTACTTC; cdr3_aa: CASTLGTIIPETQYF
clone_size: once; j_call: TRBJ2-1; v_call: TRBV5-4; d_call: TRBD2; cdr3_nt: TGTGCCAGCAGCTATAGCGGGAGGATGGATGAGCAGTTCTTC; cdr3_aa: CASSYSGRMDEQFF
clone_size: few; j_call: TRBJ2-7; v_call: TRBV29-1; d_call: TRBD2; cdr3_nt: TGCAGCGTAGGACTAGCGGGGACCTCCTACGAGCAGTACTTC; cdr3_aa: CSVGLAGTSYEQYF
clone_size: few; j_call: TRBJ2-5; v_call: TRBV3-1; d_call: TRBD2; cdr3_nt: TGTGCCAGCAGACATCTAGCGGTTCAAGAGACCCAGTACTTC; cdr3_aa: CASRHLAVQETQYF
clone_size: NA; j_call: TRBJ2-7; v_call: TRBV9; d_call: TRBD2; cdr3_nt: TGTGCCAGCAGCGGTGGGACTAGCGGGATCTACGAGCAGTACTTC; cdr3_aa: CASSGGTSGIYEQYF
clone_size: few; j_call: TRBJ2-3; v_call: TRBV12-3/TRBV12-4; d_call: TRBD2; cdr3_nt: TGTGCCAGCAGCCGGGGACTACCCCTGAAAATGACAGATACGCAGTATTTT; cdr3_aa: CASSRGLPLKMTDTQYF
clone_size: NA; j_call: TRBJ1-1; v_call: TRBV27; d_call: TRBD1; cdr3_nt: TGTGCCAGCAGTTACTCCGGGACAGCTCCCACTGAAGCTTTCTTT; cdr3_aa: CASSYSGTAPTEAFF
clone_size: NA; j_call: TRBJ2-3; v_call: TRBV5-1; d_call: TRBD2; cdr3_nt: TGCGCCAGCAGCTCGGGACTAGCGGGGTTAATCACAGATACGCAGTATTTT; cdr3_aa: CASSSGLAGLITDTQYF
clone_size: few; j_call: TRBJ1-2; v_call: TRBV29-1; d_call: NA; cdr3_nt: TGCAGCGTTGATGGCAGGGGTCAGTATGGCTACACCTTC; cdr3_aa: CSVDGRGQYGYTF
clone_size: once; j_call: TRBJ1-1; v_call: TRBV20-1; d_call: NA; cdr3_nt: TGCAGTGCTAGAGATTTTACAGGCGCCACATGGGGGGCTTTCTTT; cdr3_aa: CSARDFTGATWGAFF
clone_size: NA; j_call: TRBJ2-5; v_call: TRBV7-6; d_call: TRBD2; cdr3_nt: TGTGCCAGCAGCTTAGCGGGAGGGCCTGAACGGGAGACCCAGTACTTC; cdr3_aa: CASSLAGGPERETQYF
clone_size: NA; j_call: TRBJ2-1; v_call: TRBV2; d_call: NA; cdr3_nt: TGTGCCAGCAGTGAACCTTGGAGTGACAATGAGCAGTTCTTC; cdr3_aa: CASSEPWSDNEQFF
clone_size: few; j_call: TRBJ2-3; v_call: TRBV25-1; d_call: NA; cdr3_nt: TGTGCCAGCAGTGTAGACCTAGTCACAGATACGCAGTATTTT; cdr3_aa: CASSVDLVTDTQYF
clone_size: NA; j_call: TRBJ1-2; v_call: TRBV9; d_call: NA; cdr3_nt: TGTGCCAGCAGCACAACCATAGGGATAGACAACTATGGCTACACCTTC; cdr3_aa: CASSTTIGIDNYGYTF
clone_size: NA; j_call: TRBJ2-2; v_call: TRBV27; d_call: NA; cdr3_nt: TGTGCCAGCAGTTTTAATCAGTGGTCCGGGACCGGGGAGCTGTTTTTT; cdr3_aa: CASSFNQWSGTGELFF
clone_size: NA; j_call: TRBJ2-5; v_call: TRBV12-3/TRBV12-4; d_call: NA; cdr3_nt: TGTGCCAGCAGTGCGGGCCTTGCCCAAGAGTCCCAGTACTTC; cdr3_aa: CASSAGLAQESQYF
clone_size: few; j_call: TRBJ1-6; v_call: TRBV27; d_call: NA; cdr3_nt: TGTGCCAGCAGAAGCGCGGGTTTAGGTTCACCCCTCCACTTT; cdr3_aa: CASRSAGLGSPLHF
clone_size: NA; j_call: TRBJ2-7; v_call: TRBV10-2; d_call: TRBD1; cdr3_nt: TGCGCCAGCAGTGTCAGGGGGAAGTACTACGAGCAGTACTTC; cdr3_aa: CASSVRGKYYEQYF
clone_size: many; j_call: TRBJ2-7; v_call: TRBV20-1; d_call: NA; cdr3_nt: TGCAGTGCTAGAGATCTCCCGGGCTACGAGCAGTACTTC; cdr3_aa: CSARDLPGYEQYF
clone_size: NA; j_call: TRBJ1-5; v_call: TRBV7-2; d_call: NA; cdr3_nt: TGTGCCAGCAGTTCTACCGGGGCACAGCATTTT; cdr3_aa: CASSSTGAQHF
clone_size: NA; j_call: TRBJ2-3; v_call: TRBV20-1; d_call: TRBD1; cdr3_nt: TGCAGTGCTCGACAGGGGGCAGGAGCAGATACGCAGTATTTT; cdr3_aa: CSARQGAGADTQYF
clone_size: few; j_call: TRBJ2-1; v_call: TRBV28; d_call: NA; cdr3_nt: TGTGCCAGCTGTGGGGGAGGCCAGAGGCCAAAGCAGTTCTTC; cdr3_aa: CASCGGGQRPKQFF
clone_size: NA; j_call: TRBJ1-2; v_call: TRBV25-1; d_call: TRBD1; cdr3_nt: TGTGCCAGCAGTGCCCATTACCGGGACAGCAATGGCTACACCTTC; cdr3_aa: CASSAHYRDSNGYTF
clone_size: NA; j_call: TRBJ2-4; v_call: TRBV27; d_call: NA; cdr3_nt: TGTGCCAGCACCTTACACAGGCTAGCCAAAAACATTCAGTACTTC; cdr3_aa: CASTLHRLAKNIQYF
clone_size: NA; j_call: TRBJ2-7; v_call: TRBV20-1; d_call: NA; cdr3_nt: TGCAGGGCTAGTGGGGTTTACAATGAGCAGTACTTC; cdr3_aa: CRASGVYNEQYF
clone_size: NA; j_call: TRBJ2-2; v_call: TRBV12-3/TRBV12-4; d_call: NA; cdr3_nt: TGTGCCAGCACCCCGGCCTCAGGGCAGAATGGGGCCGGGGAGCTGTTTTTT; cdr3_aa: CASTPASGQNGAGELFF
clone_size: few; j_call: TRBJ1-5; v_call: TRBV24-1; d_call: NA; cdr3_nt: TGTGCCACCAGTGACCCTGACACCGAACATCAGCCCCAGCATTTT; cdr3_aa: CATSDPDTEHQPQHF
clone_size: few; j_call: TRBJ2-3; v_call: TRBV29-1; d_call: NA; cdr3_nt: TGCAGCGTCCGTGTCCTCATAGATCCCACAGATACGCAGTATTTT; cdr3_aa: CSVRVLIDPTDTQYF
clone_size: NA; j_call: TRBJ2-5; v_call: TRBV7-9; d_call: NA; cdr3_nt: TGTGCCAGCAGCTTAGGCCTACCGGGAGAGACCCAGTACTTC; cdr3_aa: CASSLGLPGETQYF
clone_size: NA; j_call: TRBJ2-7; v_call: TRBV12-3/TRBV12-4; d_call: NA; cdr3_nt: TGTGCCAGCAGAATAGGGGGACCTAAGAATGAGCAGTACTTC; cdr3_aa: CASRIGGPKNEQYF
clone_size: NA; j_call: TRBJ2-1; v_call: TRBV20-1; d_call: NA; cdr3_nt: TGCAGTGCTAGAGACGGGACAAGGGGGACCAATGAGCAGTTCTTC; cdr3_aa: CSARDGTRGTNEQFF
clone_size: NA; j_call: TRBJ1-2; v_call: TRBV6-6; d_call: NA; cdr3_nt: TGTGCCAGCAGTTCCGAACTGGCTAACTATGGCTACACCTTC; cdr3_aa: CASSSELANYGYTF
clone_size: NA; j_call: TRBJ2-3; v_call: TRBV5-5; d_call: NA; cdr3_nt: TGTGCCAGCAGCTTGGTCTGGGGGCGAGGTGGAGATACGCAGTATTTT; cdr3_aa: CASSLVWGRGGDTQYF
clone_size: NA; j_call: TRBJ2-1; v_call: TRBV2; d_call: TRBD1; cdr3_nt: TGTGCCACATCGGACAGGCGCAATGAGCAGTTCTTC; cdr3_aa: CATSDRRNEQFF
clone_size: many; j_call: TRBJ2-5; v_call: TRBV2; d_call: NA; cdr3_nt: TGTGCCAGCACCCAAGGGATTAGGACAGAAGAGACCCAGTACTTC; cdr3_aa: CASTQGIRTEETQYF